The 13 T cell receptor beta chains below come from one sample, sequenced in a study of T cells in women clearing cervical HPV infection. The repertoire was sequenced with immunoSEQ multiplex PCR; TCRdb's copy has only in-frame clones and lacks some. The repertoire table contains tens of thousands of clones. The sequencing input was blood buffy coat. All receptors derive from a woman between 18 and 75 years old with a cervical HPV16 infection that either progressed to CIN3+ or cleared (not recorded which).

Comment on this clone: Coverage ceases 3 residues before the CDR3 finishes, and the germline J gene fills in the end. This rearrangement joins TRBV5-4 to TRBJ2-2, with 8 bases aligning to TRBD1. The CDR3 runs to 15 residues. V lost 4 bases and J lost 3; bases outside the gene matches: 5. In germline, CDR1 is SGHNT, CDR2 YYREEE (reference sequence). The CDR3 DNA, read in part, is TGTGCCAGCAGCAAGGACAGGGTGGACACCGGGGAG. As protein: CASSKDRVDTGE. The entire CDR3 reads CASSKDRVDTGELFF.

The CDR3 protein is CASSNLDSYGYTF. Incomplete CDR3 DNA: TGTGCCAGCAGTAACCTGGACAGTTATGGC. The genes are TRBV6-2 or TRBV6-3 and TRBJ1-2; weak D call: TRBD1 (6 bases). Sequencing ends 3 residues short of the CDR3 end; the germline J gene provides the rest. Germline lookup yields CDR1 MNHEY and CDR2 SVGEGT. The CDR3 loop spans 13 amino acids. V dropped 5 bases and J dropped 5 bases, with 12 bases sitting between them.

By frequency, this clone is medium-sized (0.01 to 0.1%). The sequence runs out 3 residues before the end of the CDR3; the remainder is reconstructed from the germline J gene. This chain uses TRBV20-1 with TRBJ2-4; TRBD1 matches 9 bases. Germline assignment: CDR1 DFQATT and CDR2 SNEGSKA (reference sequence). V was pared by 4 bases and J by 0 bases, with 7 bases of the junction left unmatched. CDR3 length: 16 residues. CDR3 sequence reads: CSATNRGREAKNIQYF. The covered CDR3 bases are TGCAGTGCTACAAACAGGGGGCGAGAAGCCAAAAACATT.

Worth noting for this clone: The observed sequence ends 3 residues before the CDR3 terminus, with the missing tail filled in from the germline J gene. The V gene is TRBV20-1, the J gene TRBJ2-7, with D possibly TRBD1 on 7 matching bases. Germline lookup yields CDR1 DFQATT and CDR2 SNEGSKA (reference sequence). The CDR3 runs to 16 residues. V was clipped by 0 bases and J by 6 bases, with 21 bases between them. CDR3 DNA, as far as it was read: TGCAGTGCTAGAGATCCCCTCAGGGGGAGGACGGGCGAG. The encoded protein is CSARDPLRGRTGE. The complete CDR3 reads CSARDPLRGRTGEQYF.

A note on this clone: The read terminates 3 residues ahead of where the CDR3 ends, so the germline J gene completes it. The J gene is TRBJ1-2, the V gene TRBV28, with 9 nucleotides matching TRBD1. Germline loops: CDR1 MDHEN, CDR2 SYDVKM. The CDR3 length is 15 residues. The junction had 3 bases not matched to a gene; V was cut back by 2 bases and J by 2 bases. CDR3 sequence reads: CASSLLGTGNYGYTF. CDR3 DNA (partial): TGTGCCAGCAGTTTACTTGGGACAGGGAACTATGGC.

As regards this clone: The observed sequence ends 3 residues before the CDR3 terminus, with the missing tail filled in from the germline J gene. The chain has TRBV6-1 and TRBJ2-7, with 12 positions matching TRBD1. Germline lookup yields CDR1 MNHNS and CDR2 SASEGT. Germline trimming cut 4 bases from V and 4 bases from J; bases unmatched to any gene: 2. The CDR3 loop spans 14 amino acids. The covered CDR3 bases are TGTGCCAGCAGTGTGGGACAGGGGGCATACGAG. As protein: CASSVGQGAYE. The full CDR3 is CASSVGQGAYEQYF.

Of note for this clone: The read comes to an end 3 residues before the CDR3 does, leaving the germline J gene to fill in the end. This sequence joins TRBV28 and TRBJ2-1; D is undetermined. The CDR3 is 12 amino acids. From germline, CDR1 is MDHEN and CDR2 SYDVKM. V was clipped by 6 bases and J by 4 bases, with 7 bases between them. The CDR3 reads CASSPRYNEQFF. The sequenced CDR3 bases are TGTGCCAGCAGCCCGAGGTACAATGAG.

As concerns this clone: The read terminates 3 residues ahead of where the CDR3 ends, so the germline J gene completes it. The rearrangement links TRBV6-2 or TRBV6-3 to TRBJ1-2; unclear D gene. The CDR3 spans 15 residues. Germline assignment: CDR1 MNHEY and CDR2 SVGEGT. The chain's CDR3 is CASSFGAGGADTYTF. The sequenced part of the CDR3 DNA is TGTGCCAGCAGTTTCGGAGCGGGAGGTGCAGATACC.

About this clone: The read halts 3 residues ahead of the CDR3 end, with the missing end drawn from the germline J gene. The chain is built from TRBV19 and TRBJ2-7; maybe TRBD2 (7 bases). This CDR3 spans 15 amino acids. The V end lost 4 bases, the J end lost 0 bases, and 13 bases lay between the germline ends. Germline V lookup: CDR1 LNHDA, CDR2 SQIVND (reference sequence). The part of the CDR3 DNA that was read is TGTGCCAGTAGTAAAGGCGGGGGCGACTCCTACGAG. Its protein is CASSKGGGDSYE. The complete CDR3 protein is CASSKGGGDSYEQYF.

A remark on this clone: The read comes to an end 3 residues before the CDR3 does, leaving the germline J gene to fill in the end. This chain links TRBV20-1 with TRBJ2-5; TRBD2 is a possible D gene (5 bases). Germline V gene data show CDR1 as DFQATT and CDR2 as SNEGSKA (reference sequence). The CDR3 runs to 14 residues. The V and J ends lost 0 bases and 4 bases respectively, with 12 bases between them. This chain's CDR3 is CSARDGLALETQYF. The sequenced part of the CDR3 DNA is TGCAGTGCTAGAGATGGGCTAGCTCTAGAGACC.

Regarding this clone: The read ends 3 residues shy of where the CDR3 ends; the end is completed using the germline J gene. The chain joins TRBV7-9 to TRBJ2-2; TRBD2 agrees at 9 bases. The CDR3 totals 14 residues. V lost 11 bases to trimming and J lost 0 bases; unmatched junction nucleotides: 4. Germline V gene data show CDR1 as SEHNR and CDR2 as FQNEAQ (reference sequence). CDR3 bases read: TGTGCCGCTAGCGGGGCCACGAACACCGGGGAG. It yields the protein CAASGATNTGE. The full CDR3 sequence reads CAASGATNTGELFF.

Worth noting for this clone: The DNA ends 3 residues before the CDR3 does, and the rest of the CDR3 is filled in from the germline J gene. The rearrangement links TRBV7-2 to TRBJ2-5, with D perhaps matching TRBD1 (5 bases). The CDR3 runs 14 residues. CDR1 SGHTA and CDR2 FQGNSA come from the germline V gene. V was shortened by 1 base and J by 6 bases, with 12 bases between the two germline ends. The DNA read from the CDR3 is TGTGCCAGCAGCTTAGTTGGCAGGGAAAAGACC. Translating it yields CASSLVGREKT. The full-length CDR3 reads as CASSLVGREKTQYF.

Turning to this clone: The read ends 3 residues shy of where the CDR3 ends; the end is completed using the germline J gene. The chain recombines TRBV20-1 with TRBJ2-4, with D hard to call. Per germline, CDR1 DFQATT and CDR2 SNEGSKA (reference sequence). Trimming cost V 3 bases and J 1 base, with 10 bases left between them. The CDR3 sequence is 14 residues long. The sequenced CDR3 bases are TGCAGTGCTAGCCAGACTCTTGCCAAAAACATT. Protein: CSASQTLAKNI. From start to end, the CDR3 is CSASQTLAKNIQYF.